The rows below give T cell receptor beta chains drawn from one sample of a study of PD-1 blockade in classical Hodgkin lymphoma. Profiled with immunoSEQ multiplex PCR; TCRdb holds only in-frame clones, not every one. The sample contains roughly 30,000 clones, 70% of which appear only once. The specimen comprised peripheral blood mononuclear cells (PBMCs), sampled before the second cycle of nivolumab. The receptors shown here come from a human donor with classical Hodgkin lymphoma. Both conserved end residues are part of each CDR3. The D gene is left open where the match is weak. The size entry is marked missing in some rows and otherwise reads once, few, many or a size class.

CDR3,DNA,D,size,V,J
CASSATGELFF,TGTGCCAGCAGCGCGACCGGGGAGCTGTTTTTT,-,many,TRBV11-2,TRBJ2-2
CASSQGTGMYGYTF,TGTGCCAGCAGCCAAGGGACAGGGATGTATGGCTACACCTTC,TRBD1,-,TRBV7-9,TRBJ1-2
CASSLDSGRTNTGELFF,TGTGCCAGCAGCTTAGATAGTGGCAGAACGAACACCGGGGAGCTGTTTTTT,-,once,TRBV11-2,TRBJ2-2
CASSWTGLTLNTEAFF,TGTGCCAGCAGTTGGACAGGGCTTACCCTTAACACTGAAGCTTTCTTT,TRBD1,once,TRBV6-5,TRBJ1-1
CASSTLGSVGYTF,TGTGCCAGTAGTACATTGGGCAGTGTGGGCTACACCTTC,-,-,TRBV19,TRBJ1-2
CSVDGLTSGIQETQYF,TGCAGCGTTGATGGTCTGACTAGTGGAATCCAAGAGACCCAGTACTTC,-,-,TRBV29-1,TRBJ2-5
CASSVSGGGYGYTF,TGTGCCAGCAGTGTTTCAGGGGGCGGCTATGGCTACACCTTC,TRBD1,-,TRBV6-6,TRBJ1-2
CASSQYYPTNEKLFF,TGCGCCAGCAGCCAATATTACCCAACTAATGAAAAACTGTTTTTT,-,few,TRBV4-3,TRBJ1-4
CASSPTPVVDTQYF,TGTGCCAGCTCCCCTACTCCTGTGGTGGATACGCAGTATTTT,-,-,TRBV18,TRBJ2-3
CASSWVRSPLHF,TGTGCCAGTAGTTGGGTGCGTTCACCCCTCCACTTT,-,-,TRBV19,TRBJ1-6
CASSLPGRHEAFF,TGTGCCAGTAGTCTCCCGGGACGTCATGAAGCTTTCTTT,-,-,TRBV19,TRBJ1-1
CASSEFPEIYGYTF,TGTGCCAGCAGTGAATTTCCAGAGATCTATGGCTACACCTTC,-,few,TRBV25-1,TRBJ1-2
CASSPKGQGRTGELFF,TGTGCCAGCTCACCGAAGGGACAGGGGAGGACCGGGGAGCTGTTTTTT,TRBD1,-,TRBV18,TRBJ2-2
CASSLSNLQDRNAMNTEAFF,TGTGCCAGCAGTTTATCAAACCTACAGGACAGGAATGCCATGAACACTGAAGCTTTCTTT,TRBD1,once,TRBV28,TRBJ1-1
CASAPASGNTIYF,TGCGCCAGTGCCCCGGCCTCTGGAAACACCATATATTTT,-,-,TRBV10-1,TRBJ1-3
CASSRPPGELFF,TGTGCCAGCAGCCGCCCGCCCGGGGAGCTGTTTTTT,-,-,TRBV7-3,TRBJ2-2
CASSYLGENIQYF,TGTGCCAGTAGTTACCTGGGTGAAAACATTCAGTACTTC,-,few,TRBV19,TRBJ2-4
CASSFRQGMNTEAFF,TGTGCCAGCAGCTTTCGACAGGGGATGAACACTGAAGCTTTCTTT,TRBD1,-,TRBV7-2,TRBJ1-1
CASTRTGAMNTEAFF,TGTGCCAGCACCCGGACAGGAGCCATGAACACTGAAGCTTTCTTT,TRBD1,-,TRBV6-1,TRBJ1-1
CASSGVTGESYGYTF,TGCGCCAGCAGTGGGGTTACAGGCGAGAGCTATGGCTACACCTTC,-,-,TRBV5-1,TRBJ1-2
CASSPSGTNTEAFF,TGTGCCAGTAGTCCCTCCGGGACGAACACTGAAGCTTTCTTT,-,once,TRBV19,TRBJ1-1
CATRWGVGYGYTF,TGTGCCACGCGGTGGGGGGTTGGCTATGGCTACACCTTC,-,once,TRBV19,TRBJ1-2
CASSATGVWETQYF,TGTGCCAGCAGTGCGACAGGGGTTTGGGAGACCCAGTACTTC,TRBD1,-,TRBV9,TRBJ2-5
CASSAWKGSYEQYF,TGTGCCAGCTCAGCTTGGAAGGGTTCCTACGAGCAGTACTTC,-,-,TRBV18,TRBJ2-7
CASSRIDSRGEQYF,TGTGCCAGCAGCCGGATAGACAGTAGAGGCGAGCAGTACTTC,-,few,TRBV28,TRBJ2-7
CASSSGGVFTDTQYF,TGTGCCAGCAGCTCCGGGGGGGTATTCACAGATACGCAGTATTTT,TRBD2,-,TRBV7-2,TRBJ2-3
CASSVVPGIDQPQHF,TGTGCCAGCAGCGTAGTTCCGGGGATAGATCAGCCCCAGCATTTT,-,few,TRBV9,TRBJ1-5
CASSTGGRLNQPQHF,TGTGCCAGCAGCACAGGGGGGCGGCTTAATCAGCCCCAGCATTTT,TRBD1,-,TRBV7-2,TRBJ1-5
CASSRTLNTEAFF,TGTGCCAGCAGCCGGACCCTGAACACTGAAGCTTTCTTT,-,-,TRBV6-6,TRBJ1-1
CASSPQGQADIYGYTF,TGCGCCAGCAGCCCCCAGGGACAGGCGGACATATATGGCTACACCTTC,TRBD1,-,TRBV5-1,TRBJ1-2
CASTFTDTQYF,TGTGCCAGCACCTTCACAGATACGCAGTATTTT,-,-,TRBV6-5,TRBJ2-3
CASSILRGSYTF,TGTGCCAGTAGTATCCTGAGGGGGAGCTACACCTTC,-,-,TRBV19,TRBJ1-2
CAWSTGLEQYF,TGTGCCTGGAGTACAGGACTCGAGCAGTACTTC,-,-,TRBV30,TRBJ2-7
CASRVSYGYTF,TGTGCCAGTAGAGTCAGCTATGGCTACACCTTC,-,-,TRBV19,TRBJ1-2
CASSLDQGFLYGYTF,TGTGCCAGCAGCTTAGACCAGGGATTCCTTTATGGCTACACCTTC,-,few,TRBV7-2,TRBJ1-2
CASSYPGAAYGYTF,TGTGCCAGTAGTTACCCCGGGGCCGCATATGGCTACACCTTC,-,-,TRBV19,TRBJ1-2